The 6 T cell receptor beta chains reported below all come from one sample, sequenced in a study of regulatory T cells in long-lasting Graves disease. Documented time point: newly diagnosed GD, antithyroid drugs for less than 3 months. Preparation of the TCR library used RNA extracted from PBMCs. In building TCR beta libraries, iRepertoire HTBI primers were used together with Arm-PCR of CDR3 regions. TCRdb re-derived calls from the multiplex PCR reads in MiXCR, one entry per CDR3 protein. The repertoire holds 400,000 to 500,000 distinct CDR3 sequences, approximately 16% seen once, with approximately 7.6% in the top ten. This same sample was also taken into another study, of T cells in Graves' hyperthyroidism and ophthalmopathy.

The material sequenced was peripheral blood mononuclear cells (PBMCs), taken at new diagnosis, from a patient treated with antithyroid drugs. The receptors originated from a woman in her thirties or forties with Graves disease.

In this sample, this clonotype turned up many times. J is TRBJ2-7 and V is TRBV19; unclear D gene. Germline values: CDR1 LNHDA, CDR2 SQIVND (reference sequence). Deletions cut 0 bases from V and 6 bases from J, with 9 bases between. This CDR3 has 13 amino acids. The CDR3 here is CASSIDGSGEQYF. CDR3 bases: TGTGCCAGTAGTATAGATGGTAGTGGCGAGCAGTACTTC.

This clonotype was counted between two and nine times. The chain joins TRBV4-1 to TRBJ2-2; D is possibly TRBD2 (6 bases). This CDR3 contains 16 residues. CDR1 MGHRA and CDR2 YSYEKL come from the germline V gene. V was clipped by 3 bases and J by 0 bases, with 11 bases between them. The CDR3 is CASSQSTGANTGELFF. The DNA for the CDR3 is TGCGCCAGCAGCCAGAGTACGGGAGCGAACACCGGGGAGCTGTTTTTT.

This clonotype has ten or more counts. The chain couples TRBV12-3 or TRBV12-4 to TRBJ1-1, with 13 bases matching TRBD2. The J call is doubtful: the DNA matches TRBJ2-3 better. The CDR3 consists of 17 residues. The CDR3 protein is CASSLAWTSGRGDTQYF. CDR3 bases: TGTGCCAGCAGTTTAGCGTGGACTAGCGGGAGAGGAGATACGCAGTATTTT.

This chain links TRBV28 with TRBJ2-3; 11 bases align to TRBD2. The junction had 7 bases not matched to a gene; V was cut back by 6 bases and J by 2 bases. From germline, CDR1 is MDHEN and CDR2 SYDVKM. This CDR3 is built from 16 residues. The CDR3: CASSRGTSGDTDTQYF. CDR3 DNA: TGTGCCAGCAGCCGCGGGACTAGCGGTGACACAGATACGCAGTATTTT.

This clonotype was detected many times. The chain uses TRBV10-2 and TRBJ2-7; D remains unclear. CDR1 is WSHSY, CDR2 SAAADI, per germline. This CDR3 spans 14 amino acids. Trimming removed 0 bases from V and 2 bases from J, with 8 bases in between. CDR3 protein: CASSESADAYEQYF. Here the CDR3 DNA reads TGCGCCAGCAGTGAGTCCGCGGACGCCTACGAGCAGTACTTC.

The sample holds a few counts of this clonotype. This chain connects TRBV28 to TRBJ1-2; D is unresolved. Deletions cut 2 bases from V and 1 base from J, with 8 bases between. The CDR3 has 14 amino acids. Germline values: CDR1 MDHEN, CDR2 SYDVKM. In DNA, the CDR3 is TGTGCCAGCAGTTTACCCAATGGTAACTATGGCTACACCTTC. This translates into CASSLPNGNYGYTF.